A selection of T cell receptor beta chains follows, all from one sample in a study of T cells in localized non-small cell lung cancer. The data were produced by immunoSEQ multiplex PCR, yet TCRdb's version contains in-frame clones alone and is incomplete. The profile shows over 65,000 clones, approximately 84% of them singletons. The sample here was peripheral blood, taken before any cancer treatment. The origin of the receptors is a female donor of 60 years or more with stage I lung adenocarcinoma. Both conserved end residues are part of each CDR3. A D gene is named only where the DNA matches it firmly. Clone sizes are given selectively: once, few, many, or a class where the clone is expanded.

size | J | D | V | CDR3 | DNA
. | TRBJ1-5 | . | TRBV28 | CASTNTGFYSNQPQHF | TGTGCCAGCACCAATACGGGGTTTTATAGCAATCAGCCCCAGCATTTT
few | TRBJ1-2 | . | TRBV2 | CASSLDNYGYTF | TGTGCCAGCAGTCTAGACAACTATGGCTACACCTTC
once | TRBJ1-1 | . | TRBV2 | CASSLQGNTEAFF | TGTGCCAGCAGTCTACAGGGGAACACTGAAGCTTTCTTT
once | TRBJ1-6 | . | TRBV7-9 | CASSLPFGAGDNSPLHF | TGTGCCAGCAGCTTACCTTTTGGAGCGGGGGACAATTCACCCCTCCACTTT
. | TRBJ2-2 | . | TRBV5-3 | CASSSQDTGELFF | TGTGCCAGCAGTTCACAGGACACCGGGGAGCTGTTTTTT
. | TRBJ1-3 | TRBD1 | TRBV7-8 | CASSLATSEQGVHPSGNTIYF | TGTGCCAGCAGCTTAGCGACGTCGGAACAGGGGGTTCACCCCTCTGGAAACACCATATATTTT
. | TRBJ2-7 | . | TRBV27 | CASRLDTSGSYEQYF | TGTGCCAGCAGACTAGACACCTCGGGAAGCTACGAGCAGTACTTC
. | TRBJ1-1 | . | TRBV5-1 | CASSPPGLNTEAFF | TGCGCCAGCAGCCCCCCGGGTTTGAACACTGAAGCTTTCTTT
. | TRBJ2-1 | . | TRBV4-2 | CASSQADPPSHEQFF | TGTGCCAGCAGCCAAGCTGATCCGCCTAGCCATGAGCAGTTCTTC
. | TRBJ2-3 | TRBD2 | TRBV5-6 | CASSRLVLAGGSTDTQYF | TGTGCCAGCAGCCGTCTCGTACTAGCGGGGGGGTCCACAGATACGCAGTATTTT
. | TRBJ1-1 | . | TRBV5-1 | CASSLVGRPTEAFF | TGCGCCAGCAGCTTGGTAGGCCGACCCACTGAAGCTTTCTTT
. | TRBJ2-3 | . | TRBV5-1 | CASSLGGGLPITDTQYF | TGCGCCAGCAGCTTGGGTGGAGGTTTGCCAATCACAGATACGCAGTATTTT
. | TRBJ2-7 | . | TRBV28 | CASAVPHYEQYF | TGTGCCAGCGCAGTTCCCCACTACGAGCAGTACTTC
. | TRBJ2-7 | TRBD1 | TRBV19 | CASKRGQGVYEQYF | TGTGCCAGTAAGAGGGGACAGGGGGTCTACGAGCAGTACTTC
. | TRBJ2-3 | . | TRBV7-9 | CASSLRGATKYF | TGTGCCAGCAGCTTACGCGGGGCCACGAAGTATTTT
. | TRBJ1-2 | . | TRBV6-5 | CASRETGGGNGYTF | TGTGCCAGCAGGGAGACCGGGGGCGGCAATGGCTACACCTTC
. | TRBJ1-2 | TRBD1 | TRBV10-3 | CAIGTGQGAVYGYTF | TGTGCCATCGGGACCGGGCAGGGGGCGGTTTATGGCTACACCTTC
. | TRBJ2-5 | . | TRBV29-1 | CSVDRGSVETQYF | TGCAGCGTTGATCGGGGGAGTGTGGAGACCCAGTACTTC
. | TRBJ1-2 | . | TRBV29-1 | CSVSEDTSTYGYTF | TGCAGCGTTAGTGAGGACACCAGTACCTATGGCTACACCTTC
few | TRBJ1-2 | . | TRBV19 | CASSIVGVEGLHYGYTF | TGTGCCAGTAGTATAGTGGGGGTAGAGGGACTCCACTATGGCTACACCTTC
. | TRBJ2-3 | . | TRBV19 | CASSIRDPSTDTQYF | TGTGCCAGTAGTATCCGGGACCCTAGCACAGATACGCAGTATTTT
. | TRBJ2-7 | . | TRBV2 | CASSLDRSYEQYF | TGTGCCAGCAGCTTGGACCGCTCCTACGAGCAGTACTTC
. | TRBJ2-1 | TRBD2 | TRBV7-7 | CASSDASGSYNEQFF | TGTGCCAGCAGCGACGCTAGCGGGAGCTACAATGAGCAGTTCTTC
. | TRBJ1-5 | . | TRBV5-1 | CASSLSSNQPQHF | TGCGCCAGCAGCTTGTCATCCAATCAGCCCCAGCATTTT
. | TRBJ1-5 | . | TRBV6-1 | CASGGQVYSNQPQHF | TGTGCCAGCGGGGGACAAGTTTATAGCAATCAGCCCCAGCATTTT
. | TRBJ1-4 | . | TRBV7-6 | CASSTGPMDEKLFF | TGTGCCAGCAGTACGGGACCGATGGATGAAAAACTGTTTTTT